What follows is one T cell receptor beta chain and its context. Study processing details: Amplification of reference gene primers provided the estimated nucleated cell counts. Clones were sequenced by immunoSEQ multiplex PCR, and TCRdb holds only the in-frame ones, with some missing. Clonal size and the V and J genes are those of that table, whereas D and trimming came from the DNA. The table lists over 250,000 clones, 70% to 90% of them singletons. The data are from a study of blood T cell repertoires in COVID-19. Study background: COVID-19 samples, acute and convalescent, were from the United States, Italy and Spain. The analysed material was cDNA or gDNA that came from T cells, B-cell-depleted T cells, or PBMCs.

The CDR3 sequence is 15 residues long. J was trimmed by 0 bases and V by 4 bases; bases with no gene match: 3. In germline, CDR1 is SGHTA, CDR2 FQGNSA. V gene TRBV7-2 combines with J gene TRBJ1-2, with 9 bases matching TRBD1. The specimen was peripheral blood. The receptor was isolated from a woman aged 50 to 60 with acute or convalescent COVID-19. Written as DNA, the CDR3 is TGTGCCAGCAGCTCGGGACAGGGAACTAACTATGGCTACACCTTC. This sequence encodes CASSSGQGTNYGYTF.